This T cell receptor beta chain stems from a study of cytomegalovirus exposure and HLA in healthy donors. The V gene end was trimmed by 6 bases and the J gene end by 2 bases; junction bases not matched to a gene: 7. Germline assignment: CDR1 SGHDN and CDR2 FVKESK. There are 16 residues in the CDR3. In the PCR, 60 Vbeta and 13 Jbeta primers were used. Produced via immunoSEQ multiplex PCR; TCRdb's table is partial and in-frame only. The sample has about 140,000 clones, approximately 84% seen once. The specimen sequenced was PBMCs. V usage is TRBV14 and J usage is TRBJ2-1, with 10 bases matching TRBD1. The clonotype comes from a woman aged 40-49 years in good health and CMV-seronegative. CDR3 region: CASSYSGTGAYNEQFF. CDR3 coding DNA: TGTGCCAGCAGTTATTCCGGGACAGGGGCCTACAATGAGCAGTTCTTC.